This T cell receptor beta chain appears in the sequencing data of a study of Graves' ophthalmopathy and Graves' hyperthyroidism. Study-level information: Untreated patients at initial diagnosis provided peripheral blood.

General study points: Using a 13-signature model, the authors split ophthalmopathy from stable hyperthyroidism, with 85% to 90% sensitivity and 75% to 82% specificity. Blood also contained most of the expanded thyroid clonotypes above 0.001 frequency.

Looked up from germline, CDR1 is KGHDR and CDR2 is SFDVKD. The V end was cut by 2 bases, the J end by 14 bases, with 15 bases between. The CDR3 loop spans 13 amino acids. As concerns this clonotype: Its specificity is not known.

Amplification of TCR beta CDR3 regions used RNA transcripts. HTBI primers primed a first-round RT-PCR, and a second-round multiplex PCR followed. Via MiXCR, TCRdb re-called the multiplex PCR reads, giving one row per CDR3 protein. Seen here are hundreds of thousands of distinct CDR3 sequences, 45% to 55% observed once, and the top ten hold around half. For donors with ophthalmopathy, the disease showed moderate-to-severe activity, reached CAS ≥3 and NOSPECS ≥4, and had lasted under 3 months. The material sequenced was peripheral blood. The TCR sequence derives from an adult man with Graves' ophthalmopathy. The chain recombines TRBV24-1 with TRBJ1-5; tentatively, D is TRBD1 (5 bases). The CDR3 region is CATSDSGTSDEHF. The CDR3 DNA is TGTGCCACCAGTGATTCCGGGACTAGTGACGAGCATTTT.